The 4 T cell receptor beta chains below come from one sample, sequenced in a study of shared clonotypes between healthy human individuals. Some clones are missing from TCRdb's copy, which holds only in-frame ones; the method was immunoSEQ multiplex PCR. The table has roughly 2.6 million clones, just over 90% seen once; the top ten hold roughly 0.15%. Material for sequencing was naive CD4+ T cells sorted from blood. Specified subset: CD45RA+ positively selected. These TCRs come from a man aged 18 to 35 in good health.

This CDR3 is CAISGAEPYEQYF. The CDR3 bases are TGTGCCATCAGCGGGGCGGAGCCCTACGAGCAGTACTTC. The J gene is TRBJ2-7, the V gene TRBV10-3; either TRBD1 or TRBD2 may fit D (5 bases each). CDR3 length: 13 residues. Germline CDR1 and CDR2: ENHRY and SYGVKD. V lost 6 bases and J 2 bases, leaving 11 bases between the germline ends.

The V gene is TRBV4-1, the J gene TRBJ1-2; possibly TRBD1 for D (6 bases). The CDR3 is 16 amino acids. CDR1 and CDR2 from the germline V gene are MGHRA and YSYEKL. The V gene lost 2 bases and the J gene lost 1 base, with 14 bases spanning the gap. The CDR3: CASSQHGTTSNYGYTF. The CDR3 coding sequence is TGCGCCAGCAGCCAACATGGGACAACTAGTAACTATGGCTACACCTTC.

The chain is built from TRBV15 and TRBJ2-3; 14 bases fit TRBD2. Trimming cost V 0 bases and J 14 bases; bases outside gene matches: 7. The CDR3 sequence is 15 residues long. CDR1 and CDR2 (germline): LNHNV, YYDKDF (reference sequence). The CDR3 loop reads CATSRDRLAGGPAYF. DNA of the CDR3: TGTGCCACCAGCAGAGATAGACTAGCGGGAGGGCCAGCGTATTTT.

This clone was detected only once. Here the CDR3 reads CASSQFIRADNSPLHF. The CDR3 DNA reads TGCGCCAGCAGCCAATTCATCAGGGCGGACAATTCACCCCTCCACTTT. The gene calls are TRBV4-1 and TRBJ1-6; perhaps TRBD1 as D (5 bases). V shed 2 bases and J shed 7 bases, with 15 bases lying between them. Germline V gene lookup returns CDR1 MGHRA and CDR2 YSYEKL. The CDR3 loop spans 16 amino acids.